These 10 T cell receptor beta chains share one sample of origin, sequenced in a study of beta chain features in type 1 diabetes. Investigators reverse transcribed all isolated RNA, so they sequenced expressed TCRB transcripts. Using immunoSEQ multiplex PCR, the repertoire was profiled, and TCRdb retains in-frame clones only, with some absent. The repertoire holds about 150,000 clones, over 8.5% seen once, with roughly 1.9% in the top ten. Source material: central memory CD4+ T cells from blood. The receptors come from a young man in good health.

The chain joins TRBV29-1 to TRBJ1-2, with TRBD1 matching over 8 bases. The CDR3 extends over 13 amino acids. Per germline, CDR1 SQVTM and CDR2 ANQGSEA. Trimming at V came to 6 bases and at J to 4 bases, leaving 7 bases not matched to a gene. The CDR3 is CSVAGTGLYGYTF. The CDR3, as DNA: TGCAGCGTCGCCGGGACAGGCCTCTATGGCTACACCTTC. The full variable domain, with the rest looked up from reference TRBV29-1 and TRBJ1-2, is SAVISQKPSRDICQRGTSLTIQCQVDSQVTMMFWYRQQPGQSLTLIATANQGSEATYESGFVIDKFPISRPNLTFSTLTVSNMSPEDSSIYLCSVAGTGLYGYTFGSGTRLTVV.

V and J are TRBV7-2 and TRBJ2-2; TRBD2 matches at 10 bases. The CDR3 length is 15 residues. CDR1 is SGHTA and CDR2 is FQGNSA in the germline V gene. V lost 5 bases and J lost 5; bases outside the gene matches: 5. The CDR3 bases are TGTGCCAGCAGCGGACCGACTAGCGGGACCGGGGAGCTGTTTTTT. This encodes CASSGPTSGTGELFF.

In its sample, this clone was seen many times. The chain joins TRBV14 to TRBJ2-1; tentatively, D is TRBD2 (5 bases). The germline V gene has CDR1 SGHDN and CDR2 FVKESK. CDR3 size: 12 residues. Deletions cut 3 bases from V and 9 bases from J, with 9 bases between. The CDR3 spells CASSQSGTEQFF. DNA of the CDR3: TGTGCCAGCAGCCAGAGCGGAACTGAGCAGTTCTTC.

This clone has just a few counts. The V and J genes are TRBV6-6 and TRBJ1-2; D is perhaps TRBD1 (6 bases). The CDR3 loop spans 13 amino acids. V was cut by 4 bases and J by 3 bases, with 9 bases left in between. CDR1 is MNHNY and CDR2 is SVGAGI in the germline V gene (reference sequence). In DNA, the CDR3 is TGTGCCAGCAGTTTACAGGGCTACTATGGCTACACCTTC. This sequence encodes CASSLQGYYGYTF.

V and J are TRBV15 and TRBJ1-5, with TRBD1 as a possible D gene (6 bases). CDR1 is LNHNV, CDR2 YYDKDF, per germline (reference sequence). V shed 0 bases and J shed 3 bases, with 12 bases lying between them. The CDR3 extends over 16 amino acids. The CDR3 loop is CATSRDRQGINQPQHF. CDR3 nucleotide sequence: TGTGCCACCAGCAGAGATCGCCAGGGGATCAATCAGCCCCAGCATTTT.

This clone was seen a handful of times. The rearrangement joins TRBV29-1 to TRBJ2-3; 13 bases map to TRBD2. V trimming: 7 bases; J trimming: 5 bases; junction bases outside the gene matches: 6. The length of the CDR3 is 14 residues. The germline gives CDR1 SQVTM, CDR2 ANQGSEA. DNA of the CDR3: TGCAGCGGCGATACTAGCGGGGGGGTAGATACGCAGTATTTT. Translated, it gives CSGDTSGGVDTQYF.

V and J are TRBV4-3 and TRBJ2-5; D is unresolved. Trimming removed 0 bases from V and 2 bases from J, with 13 bases in between. Germline V gives CDR1 LGHNA, CDR2 YSLEER. This CDR3 region has 16 residues. The CDR3 loop is CASSQELAAGQETQYF. The CDR3 region has the DNA TGCGCCAGCAGCCAAGAGCTCGCGGCTGGGCAAGAGACCCAGTACTTC.

There are many counts of this clone. The chain employs TRBV29-1 and TRBJ1-1, with D tentatively TRBD1 (5 bases). The V gene lost 8 bases and the J gene lost 5 bases, with 9 bases spanning the gap. This CDR3 is 10 amino acids long. Germline V gene sequence: CDR1 SQVTM, CDR2 ANQGSEA. Here the CDR3 DNA reads TGCAGCATAGGGGAAACTGAAGCTTTCTTT. Translating gives CSIGETEAFF. Variable domain in full (rest from reference TRBV29-1 and TRBJ1-1): SAVISQKPSRDICQRGTSLTIQCQVDSQVTMMFWYRQQPGQSLTLIATANQGSEATYESGFVIDKFPISRPNLTFSTLTVSNMSPEDSSIYLCSIGETEAFFGQGTRLTVV.

The CDR3 sequence: CATSRDRNSAYEQYF. The CDR3 DNA reads TGTGCCACCAGCAGAGATAGGAACAGTGCCTACGAGCAGTACTTC. V and J are TRBV15 and TRBJ2-7; D uncertain. The V end lost 0 bases, the J end lost 2 bases, and 11 bases lay between the germline ends. The CDR3 has 15 residues. CDR1 and CDR2 from the germline V gene are LNHNV and YYDKDF (reference sequence).

This clone was recorded at least ten times. Compared with germline, one end of the junction differs, possibly owing to a read error. The chain joins TRBV5-6 to TRBJ2-4, with 8 bases fitting TRBD1. This CDR3 spans 15 amino acids. Germline V gene sequence: CDR1 SGHDT, CDR2 YYEEEE. CDR3 DNA sequence: TGTGCCAGCAGCTTGGTTCAGGGGGCCACAAACATTCAGTACTTC. Translated: CASSLVQGATNIQYF.